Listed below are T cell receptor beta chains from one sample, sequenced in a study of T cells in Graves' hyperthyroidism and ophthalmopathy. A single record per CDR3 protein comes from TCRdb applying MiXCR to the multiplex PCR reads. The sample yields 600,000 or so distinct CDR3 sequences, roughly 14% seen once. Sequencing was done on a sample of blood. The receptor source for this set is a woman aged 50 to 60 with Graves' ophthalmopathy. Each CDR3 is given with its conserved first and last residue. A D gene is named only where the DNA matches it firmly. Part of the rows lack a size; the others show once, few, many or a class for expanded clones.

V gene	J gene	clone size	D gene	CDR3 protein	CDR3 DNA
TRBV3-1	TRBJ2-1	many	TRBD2	CASSTRTSGGSYNEQFF	TGTGCCAGCAGCACTCGGACTAGCGGGGGGTCCTACAATGAGCAGTTCTTC
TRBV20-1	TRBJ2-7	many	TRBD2	CSATGTSGRNSYEQYF	TGCAGTGCCACCGGGACTAGCGGTAGGAACTCCTACGAGCAGTACTTC
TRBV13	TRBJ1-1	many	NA	CASSARGRENTEAFF	TGTGCCAGCAGCGCCCGAGGTAGGGAGAACACTGAAGCTTTCTTT
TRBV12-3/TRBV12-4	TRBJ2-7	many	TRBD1	CASSSRTGLRGEQYF	TGTGCCAGCAGCTCAAGGACAGGTTTGAGGGGCGAGCAGTACTTC
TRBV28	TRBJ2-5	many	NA	CASSPLGLSQTQYF	TGTGCCAGCAGTCCCCTCGGACTAAGCCAGACCCAGTACTTC
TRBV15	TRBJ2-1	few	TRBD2	CATQAGGRDNEQFF	TGTGCCACCCAAGCGGGAGGCCGGGACAATGAGCAGTTCTTC
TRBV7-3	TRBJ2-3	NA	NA	CASSLIPGDPDTQYF	TGTGCCAGCAGCTTAATACCGGGAGATCCAGATACGCAGTATTTT
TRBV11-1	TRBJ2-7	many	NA	CASTVGLAGEQYF	TGTGCCAGCACCGTCGGTCTAGCTGGGGAGCAGTACTTC
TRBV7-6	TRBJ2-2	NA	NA	CASSSRMSGELFF	TGTGCCAGCAGCTCCCGCATGTCCGGGGAGCTGTTTTTT
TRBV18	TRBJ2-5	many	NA	CASSPQSSGETQYF	TGTGCCAGCTCACCACAGAGTTCAGGAGAGACCCAGTACTTC
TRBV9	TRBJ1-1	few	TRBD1	CASVPGQGATEAFF	TGTGCCAGTGTCCCGGGACAGGGGGCGACTGAAGCTTTCTTT
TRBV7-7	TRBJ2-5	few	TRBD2	CASSLGLVKETQYF	TGTGCTAGCAGCTTAGGACTAGTTAAGGAGACCCAGTACTTC
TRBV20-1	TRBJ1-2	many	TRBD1	CSAETGEGNYGYTF	TGCAGTGCGGAGACAGGGGAGGGCAACTATGGCTACACCTTC
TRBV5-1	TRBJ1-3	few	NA	CASREQGKTGNTIYF	TGCGCCAGCAGAGAACAGGGAAAAACTGGAAACACCATATATTTT
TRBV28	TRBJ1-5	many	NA	CASSLSRDNQPQHF	TGTGCCAGCAGTTTATCCAGAGACAATCAGCCCCAGCATTTT
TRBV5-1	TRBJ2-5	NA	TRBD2	CASSLRTSGRVGQETQYF	TGCGCCAGCAGCCTCCGGACTAGCGGGAGGGTGGGCCAAGAGACCCAGTACTTC
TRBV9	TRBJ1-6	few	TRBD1	CASSVGSRGLDSPLHF	TGTGCCAGCAGCGTAGGATCCAGGGGGCTGGATTCACCCCTCCACTTT
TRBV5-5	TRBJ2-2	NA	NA	CASSGAGTLVIGELFF	TGTGCCAGCTCGGGGGCAGGGACCTTAGTGATCGGGGAGCTGTTTTTT
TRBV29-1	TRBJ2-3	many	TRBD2	CSVDGTSGGTDTQYF	TGCAGCGTTGATGGCACTAGCGGAGGCACAGATACGCAGTATTTT
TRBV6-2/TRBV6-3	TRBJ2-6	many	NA	CASMIRRVSGANVLTF	TGTGCCAGCATGATCAGGCGGGTCTCTGGGGCCAACGTCCTGACTTTC
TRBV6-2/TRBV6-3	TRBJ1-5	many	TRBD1	CASSQGTGFGQPQHF	TGTGCCAGCAGTCAAGGGACAGGGTTCGGGCAGCCCCAGCATTTT
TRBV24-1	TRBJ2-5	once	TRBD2	CATSAGTSGKETQYF	TGTGCCACCAGCGCCGGGACTAGCGGGAAAGAGACCCAGTACTTC
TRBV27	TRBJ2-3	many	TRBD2	CASSTLAGRRDTQYF	TGTGCCAGCAGTACCCTAGCGGGGAGGAGAGATACGCAGTATTTT
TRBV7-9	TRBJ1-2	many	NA	CASSLGQLGNYTF	TGTGCCAGCAGCTTAGGACAGCTTGGAAACTACACCTTC
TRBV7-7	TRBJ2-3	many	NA	CASSSAATDTQYF	TGTGCTAGCAGCTCCGCCGCCACAGATACGCAGTATTTT
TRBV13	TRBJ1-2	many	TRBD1	CASSSGTGSFFGYTF	TGTGCCAGCAGCTCTGGGACAGGGAGTTTTTTTGGCTACACCTTC